What follows describes a single T cell receptor (beta chain). This sample is part of a study of blood T cell repertoires in COVID-19. Study at large: Researchers got acute and convalescent COVID-19 samples from the United States, Italy and Spain. T cells, B-cell-depleted T cells, or PBMCs provided the cDNA or gDNA that served as material.

V lost 2 bases to trimming and J lost 1 base; unmatched junction nucleotides: 10. The CDR3 is made up of 18 amino acids. From germline, CDR1 is SGHTA and CDR2 FQGNSA. Authors' methods: The assay estimated nucleated cells by amplifying reference gene primers. TCRdb keeps only in-frame clones here, not all; method: immunoSEQ multiplex PCR. V and J calls and clone size come straight from that table; D and trimming were deduced from the DNA. The sample shows over 80,000 clones, around 90% of them seen only once. This TCR derives from a human donor with active COVID-19. The donor label of this sample is uncertain. Sequences were obtained from peripheral blood. The chain joins TRBV7-2 to TRBJ2-3, with 9 bases aligning to TRBD2. The DNA for the CDR3 is TGTGCCAGCAGCTTATTGGCGGGGGGGCCCCTCGGCACAGATACGCAGTATTTT. It yields the protein CASSLLAGGPLGTDTQYF. Supplemented by reference TRBV7-2 and TRBJ2-3, the full variable domain reads GAGVSQSPSNKVTEKGKDVELRCDPISGHTALYWYRQSLGQGLEFLIYFQGNSAPDKSGLPSDRFSAERTGGSVSTLTIQRTQQEDSAVYLCASSLLAGGPLGTDTQYFGPGTRLTVL.